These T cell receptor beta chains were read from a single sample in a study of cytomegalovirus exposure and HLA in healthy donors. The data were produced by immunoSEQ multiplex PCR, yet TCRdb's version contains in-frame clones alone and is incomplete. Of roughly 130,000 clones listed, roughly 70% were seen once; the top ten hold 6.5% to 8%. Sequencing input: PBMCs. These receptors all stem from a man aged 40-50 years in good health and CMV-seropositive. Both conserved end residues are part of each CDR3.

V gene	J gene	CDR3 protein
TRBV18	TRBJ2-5	CASSSRQAQETQYF
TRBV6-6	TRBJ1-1	CASRAGTGGVTEAFF
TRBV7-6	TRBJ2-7	CASSPSGTSTYEQYF
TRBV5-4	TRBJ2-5	CASSENRKETQYF
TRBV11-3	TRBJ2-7	CASSLREGEQYF
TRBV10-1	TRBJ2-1	CASSDADRGLNEQFF
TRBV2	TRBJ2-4	CASRDRVSKNIQYF
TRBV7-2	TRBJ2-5	CASSLRISETQYF
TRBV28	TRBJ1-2	CASSPLDRDNYGYTF
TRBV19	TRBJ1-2	CASSPRTGSNYGYTF
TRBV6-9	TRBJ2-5	CASSYLGSAGAMETQYF
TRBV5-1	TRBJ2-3	CASSLTGDPDTQYF
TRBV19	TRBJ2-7	CASSILRGDEQYF
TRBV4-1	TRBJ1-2	CASSQFQAGRGYTF
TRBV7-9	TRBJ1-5	CASSGTGQAHQPQHF
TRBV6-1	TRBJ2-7	CAVTDRSNEQYF
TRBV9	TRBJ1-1	CASSNPGQGTRMNTEAFF
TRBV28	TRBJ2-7	CASSTPGQIRAYEQYF
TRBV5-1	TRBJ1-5	CASGLLPTGNNQPQHF
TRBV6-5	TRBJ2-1	CASSPTSGRADEQFF
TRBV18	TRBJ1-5	CASSPQGALSNQPQHF
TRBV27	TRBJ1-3	CASSPQGRGNTIYF
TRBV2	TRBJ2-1	CASSGSSGHNEQFF
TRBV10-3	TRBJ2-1	CASRTSGKHNEQFF
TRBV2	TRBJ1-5	CASSPRVVNQPQHF
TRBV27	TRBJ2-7	CASNLRAGGNYEQYF
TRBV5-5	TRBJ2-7	CASSPSGSMNYEQYF
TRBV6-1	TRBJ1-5	CASRSQGANQPQHF
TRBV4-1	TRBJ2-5	CASSQALARGSRVETQYF
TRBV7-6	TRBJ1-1	CASSSLAGQPTEAFF
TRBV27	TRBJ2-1	CASGTPGLAGGKQFF
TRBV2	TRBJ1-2	CASSGGFEGYTF
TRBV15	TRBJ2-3	CATSRGVAGADTQYF
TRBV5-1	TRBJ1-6	CASNTGVDNSPLHF
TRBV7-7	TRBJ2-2	CASSQGLAGTNTGELFF
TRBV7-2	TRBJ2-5	CASSKLVRETQYF
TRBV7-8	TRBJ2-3	CASTPTSGNTDTQYF
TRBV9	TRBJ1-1	CASSERDTEAFF
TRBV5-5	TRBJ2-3	CASSLGQGGTDTQYF
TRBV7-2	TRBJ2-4	CASSLQVVGAKNIQYF
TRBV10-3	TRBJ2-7	CAISERAGGPYEQYF
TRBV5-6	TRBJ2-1	CASSPRKDYPLRAQFF
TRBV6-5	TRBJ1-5	CASSPDRYSNQPQHF
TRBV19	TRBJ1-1	CASSKGAANTEAFF
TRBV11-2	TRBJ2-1	CASSPPGQGNNEQFF
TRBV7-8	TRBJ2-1	CASSTRTNNEQFF
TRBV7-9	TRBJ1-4	CASRTTTSGPEKLFF
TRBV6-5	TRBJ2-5	CASSYLGKREETQYF